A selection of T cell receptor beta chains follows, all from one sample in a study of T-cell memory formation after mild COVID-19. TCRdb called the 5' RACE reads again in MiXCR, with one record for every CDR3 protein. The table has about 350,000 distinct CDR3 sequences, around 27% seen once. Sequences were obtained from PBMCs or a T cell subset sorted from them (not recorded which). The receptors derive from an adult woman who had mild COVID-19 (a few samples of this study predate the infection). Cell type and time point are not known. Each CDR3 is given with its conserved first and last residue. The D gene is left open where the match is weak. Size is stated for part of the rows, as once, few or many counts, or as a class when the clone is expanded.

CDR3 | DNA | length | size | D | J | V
CATSDSGVLNTEAFF | TGTGCCACCAGTGATTCTGGGGTCCTGAACACTGAAGCTTTCTTT | 15 | few | NA | TRBJ1-1 | TRBV24-1
CASSLSSYEQYF | TGTGCCAGCAGCCTATCATCCTACGAGCAGTACTTC | 12 | many | NA | TRBJ2-7 | TRBV7-9
CASSQGQGFREQFF | TGTGCCAGCAGCCAGGGACAGGGTTTTAGGGAGCAGTTCTTC | 14 | NA | TRBD1 | TRBJ2-1 | TRBV7-2
CSARRAGGKETQYF | TGCAGTGCTAGGAGAGCGGGAGGTAAAGAGACCCAGTACTTC | 14 | NA | TRBD2 | TRBJ2-5 | TRBV20-1
CASSLGGDTDTQYF | TGTGCCAGCAGCTTAGGAGGGGACACAGATACGCAGTATTTT | 14 | few | NA | TRBJ2-3 | TRBV7-9
CASSLELGNYEQYF | TGTGCCAGCAGCTTAGAACTGGGGAACTACGAGCAGTACTTC | 14 | NA | NA | TRBJ2-7 | TRBV7-6
CSANLAGGTYEQYF | TGCAGTGCTAACCTAGCGGGGGGAACCTACGAGCAGTACTTC | 14 | few | TRBD2 | TRBJ2-7 | TRBV20-1
CASSFEGGGNQPQHF | TGTGCCAGCAGCTTCGAAGGGGGAGGCAATCAGCCCCAGCATTTT | 15 | few | NA | TRBJ1-5 | TRBV7-9
CASSPGEGRLWAF | TGTGCCAGCAGTCCCGGGGAGGGCAGGCTCTGGGCATTT | 13 | NA | NA | TRBJ1-3 | TRBV12-3/TRBV12-4
CASMRGSYNEQFF | TGTGCCAGCATGCGGGGCTCCTACAATGAGCAGTTCTTC | 13 | NA | NA | TRBJ2-1 | TRBV11-2
CASSQSQRDKYSYNEQFF | TGCGCCAGCAGTCAATCGCAGCGGGACAAATATTCCTACAATGAGCAGTTCTTC | 18 | NA | NA | TRBJ2-1 | TRBV23-1
CASSVEDSPYEQYF | TGTGCCAGCAGCGTAGAGGACAGCCCCTACGAGCAGTACTTC | 14 | few | NA | TRBJ2-7 | TRBV9
CASSQGLAGERETQYF | TGCGCCAGCAGCCAAGGACTAGCGGGAGAACGGGAGACCCAGTACTTC | 16 | once | TRBD2 | TRBJ2-5 | TRBV4-3
CASSLVIETQYF | TGTGCCAGCAGTTTAGTGATTGAGACCCAGTACTTC | 12 | few | NA | TRBJ2-5 | TRBV12-3/TRBV12-4
CASSSEIGLAYEQYF | TGCGCCAGCAGCTCGGAAATCGGACTAGCGTACGAGCAGTACTTC | 15 | NA | TRBD2 | TRBJ2-7 | TRBV5-1
CASKEGTYGYTF | TGCGCCAGCAAGGAAGGGACCTATGGCTACACCTTC | 12 | NA | NA | TRBJ1-2 | TRBV4-1
CAISSAGGNTEAFF | TGTGCCATCAGTTCCGCCGGGGGGAACACTGAAGCTTTCTTT | 14 | NA | NA | TRBJ1-1 | TRBV10-3
CASRYPPGVSNEQFF | TGTGCCAGCAGGTATCCTCCCGGGGTCTCCAATGAGCAGTTCTTC | 15 | few | NA | TRBJ2-1 | TRBV7-2
CSASEPRGKRNTEAFF | TGCAGTGCTAGTGAACCTCGGGGCAAACGGAACACTGAAGCTTTCTTT | 16 | NA | NA | TRBJ1-1 | TRBV20-1
CASSFSGSGYTF | TGTGCCAGCAGTTTTTCAGGGAGCGGCTACACCTTC | 12 | NA | NA | TRBJ1-2 | TRBV12-3/TRBV12-4
CASSDQVVEKLFF | TGTGCCAGCAGTGATCAGGTGGTTGAAAAACTGTTTTTT | 13 | NA | NA | TRBJ1-4 | TRBV2
CASSDRSTNYGYTF | TGTGCCAGCAGTGACAGGAGTACTAACTATGGCTACACCTTC | 14 | NA | NA | TRBJ1-2 | TRBV2
CATGTGKGTEAFF | TGTGCCACCGGGACGGGGAAGGGGACTGAAGCTTTCTTT | 13 | many | NA | TRBJ1-1 | TRBV24-1
CSAAPTQGSTEQYF | TGCAGTGCTGCCCCGACACAGGGCTCCACCGAGCAGTACTTC | 14 | NA | NA | TRBJ2-7 | TRBV20-1
CASSKTSGRGETQYF | TGTGCCAGCAGCAAGACTAGCGGGAGAGGAGAGACCCAGTACTTC | 15 | NA | TRBD2 | TRBJ2-5 | TRBV7-2
CSGRRSSGELFF | TGCAGCGGTCGGAGGTCCTCCGGGGAGCTGTTTTTT | 12 | NA | NA | TRBJ2-2 | TRBV29-1
CASSPSSDPYEQYF | TGTGCCAGTAGTCCCTCCTCCGATCCCTACGAGCAGTACTTC | 14 | NA | NA | TRBJ2-7 | TRBV19
CASSSARGAAGELFF | TGTGCCAGCAGCTCCGCAAGGGGGGCGGCCGGGGAGCTGTTTTTT | 15 | few | NA | TRBJ2-2 | TRBV11-3
CAWSETGMTYEQYF | TGTGCCTGGAGTGAGACAGGGATGACCTACGAGCAGTACTTC | 14 | few | TRBD1 | TRBJ2-7 | TRBV30
CSVYSQGAKGETQYF | TGCAGCGTTTATTCCCAGGGGGCAAAGGGAGAGACCCAGTACTTC | 15 | few | TRBD1 | TRBJ2-5 | TRBV29-1